Listed here are 17 T cell receptor beta chains from one sample, sequenced in a study of blood T cell repertoires in COVID-19. TCRdb's copy holds only in-frame clones and misses some; the assay was immunoSEQ multiplex PCR. The table has 200,000 to 250,000 clones, approximately 81% seen once. The sample was peripheral blood. These receptors originate from a man in his forties with acute or convalescent COVID-19.

The V gene is TRBV5-6, the J gene TRBJ2-1; 8 nucleotides agree with TRBD2. Trimming took 4 bases from V and 0 from J; bases not matched to a gene: 9. Germline V gene sequence: CDR1 SGHDT, CDR2 YYEEEE. CDR3 length: 17 amino acids. CDR3 in amino acids: CASSGIPGTSSYNEQFF. The CDR3 DNA follows: TGTGCCAGCAGCGGTATCCCAGGGACTAGCTCCTACAATGAGCAGTTCTTC.

The rearrangement links TRBV6-6 to TRBJ1-6; D is perhaps TRBD1 (5 bases). CDR1 MNHNY and CDR2 SVGAGI come from the germline V gene (reference sequence). V was trimmed by 0 bases and J by 7 bases, leaving 10 bases between them. CDR3 length: 15 residues. This CDR3 reads CASSYSGEGNSPLHF. The CDR3 DNA sequence: TGTGCCAGCAGTTACTCGGGGGAGGGGAATTCACCCCTCCACTTT.

This chain connects TRBV7-8 to TRBJ1-6; tentative D call: TRBD1 (5 bases). The CDR3 is 13 amino acids. V gave up 5 bases and J gave up 8 bases, with 10 bases separating them. Per germline, CDR1 SGHVS and CDR2 FQNEAQ. The CDR3 loop is CASSGRQYSPLHF. Written as DNA, the CDR3 is TGTGCCAGCAGCGGTCGACAGTATTCACCCCTCCACTTT.

The gene calls are TRBV28 and TRBJ1-5; 12 nucleotides line up with TRBD1. The CDR3 is 19 amino acids. The V gene end was trimmed by 6 bases and the J gene end by 6 bases; junction bases not matched to a gene: 18. CDR1 is MDHEN and CDR2 is SYDVKM in the germline V gene. The CDR3 DNA is TGTGCCAGCAGCCCAACTGAGGGACAGGGGGCCCTATGGGGTCAGCCCCAGCATTTT. It encodes CASSPTEGQGALWGQPQHF.

The sample holds a few counts of this clone. CDR3 loop: CASSSTGTRDSGANVLTF. The CDR3 DNA reads as TGCGCCAGCAGCTCTACGGGGACACGTGACTCTGGGGCCAACGTCCTGACTTTC. The chain joins TRBV5-1 to TRBJ2-6; the D gene is possibly TRBD1 (6 bases). The germline V gene encodes CDR1 SGHRS and CDR2 YFSETQ. V was trimmed by 3 bases and J by 0 bases, leaving 16 bases between them. The length of the CDR3 is 18 residues.

J is TRBJ1-1 and V is TRBV27; 9 bases align to TRBD1. The CDR3 consists of 14 residues. V dropped 4 bases and J dropped 4; count of bases not matched to a gene: 4. CDR1 and CDR2 from the germline V gene are MNHEY and SMNVEV (reference sequence). The CDR3 loop reads CASSSLQGATEAFF. In DNA form, the CDR3 reads TGTGCCAGCAGTTCCTTACAGGGGGCCACTGAAGCTTTCTTT.

The chain couples TRBV7-2 to TRBJ2-1; D is unresolved. CDR1 is SGHTA and CDR2 is FQGNSA in the germline V gene. V lost 5 bases to trimming and J lost 8 bases, with 13 bases between them. This CDR3 has 13 residues. The CDR3 nucleotides read TGTGCCAGCAGCATAGAACTTGATGATGAGCAGTTCTTC. Translation gives CASSIELDDEQFF.

The chain uses TRBV2 and TRBJ1-1; TRBD1 matches at 7 bases. This CDR3 comprises 15 residues. The V gene end was trimmed by 2 bases and the J gene end by 1 base; junction bases not matched to a gene: 4. Germline assignment: CDR1 SNHLY and CDR2 FYNNEI. CDR3 bases: TGTGCCAGCAGTGAAATCAGGGGGTGGAACACTGAAGCTTTCTTT. It encodes CASSEIRGWNTEAFF.

This clone was seen just once. The rearrangement uses TRBV29-1 and TRBJ2-1; D might be TRBD2 (7 bases). CDR3 length: 14 amino acids. Germline-derived CDR1 and CDR2 are SQVTM and ANQGSEA. The V gene lost 1 base and the J gene lost 8 bases, with 15 bases spanning the gap. CDR3: CSVEGDGGHDEQFF. CDR3 nucleotides: TGCAGCGTTGAAGGGGACGGGGGGCATGATGAGCAGTTCTTC.

This CDR3 is CASRNAGSSGYTF. In DNA, the CDR3 is TGTGCCAGCAGGAACGCCGGGAGCTCGGGCTACACCTTC. This chain connects TRBV27 to TRBJ1-2, with D unresolved. The V and J ends lost 6 bases and 8 bases respectively, with 16 bases between them. The CDR3 runs 13 residues. The germline V gene has CDR1 MNHEY and CDR2 SMNVEV (reference sequence).

This clone was counted a single time. The rearrangement joins TRBV7-2 to TRBJ2-1, with TRBD1 as a possible D gene (6 bases). The germline V and J ends were trimmed by 1 base and 4 bases, with 11 bases remaining between them. Germline V gene lookup returns CDR1 SGHTA and CDR2 FQGNSA. CDR3 length: 15 amino acids. CDR3 DNA: TGTGCCAGCAGCTTAGTCGCAGGGGCTTACAATGAGCAGTTCTTC. It codes for CASSLVAGAYNEQFF. Looking up the rest from reference TRBV7-2 and TRBJ2-1 gives the full variable domain: GAGVSQSPSNKVTEKGKDVELRCDPISGHTALYWYRQSLGQGLEFLIYFQGNSAPDKSGLPSDRFSAERTGGSVSTLTIQRTQQEDSAVYLCASSLVAGAYNEQFFGPGTRLTVL.

This chain uses TRBV20-1 with TRBJ2-1; 12 bases align to TRBD2. V was pared by 3 bases and J by 4 bases, with 7 bases of the junction left unmatched. CDR1 and CDR2 from the germline V gene are DFQATT and SNEGSKA (reference sequence). This CDR3 has 16 residues. This CDR3 is CSASRLAGGLYNEQFF. The DNA of the CDR3 is TGCAGTGCTAGTCGCCTAGCGGGGGGGTTGTACAATGAGCAGTTCTTC.

This chain connects TRBV2 to TRBJ2-1; 10 bases are shared with TRBD2. V shed 1 base, J shed 7 bases, and the junction held 1 base outside the gene matches. CDR3 length equals 14 residues. Per germline, CDR1 SNHLY and CDR2 FYNNEI. CDR3 protein: CASSEVLAGNEQFF. Here the CDR3 DNA reads TGTGCCAGCAGTGAAGTACTAGCGGGGAATGAGCAGTTCTTC.

CDR3: CASSPGQIMNTEAFF. As DNA, the CDR3 is TGTGCCAGCAGTCCGGGACAGATCATGAACACTGAAGCTTTCTTT. The chain links TRBV27 to TRBJ1-1; TRBD1 agrees at 7 bases. Germline values: CDR1 MNHEY, CDR2 SMNVEV (reference sequence). Losses at the gene ends were 5 bases for V and 0 bases for J; bases not matched to a gene: 6. CDR3 length: 15 amino acids.

The V call is TRBV11-2, the J call TRBJ1-2, with a possible D match to TRBD1 (6 bases). Trimming left V 5 bases short and J 3 bases short, with 13 bases between. Germline CDR1 and CDR2: SGHAT and FQNNGV. The CDR3 runs to 14 residues. The CDR3 sequence: CASSPLDSYYGYTF. The CDR3 region has the DNA TGTGCCAGCAGCCCCCTGGACAGCTACTATGGCTACACCTTC.

The chain recombines TRBV30 with TRBJ1-2; a weak D match, TRBD1 (6 bases). V dropped 0 bases and J dropped 7 bases, with 15 bases sitting between them. The CDR3 loop spans 14 amino acids. Per germline, CDR1 GTSNPN and CDR2 SVGIG (reference sequence). The CDR3 DNA sequence: TGTGCCTGGAGTGTACCAGGGGTCACGGGTGGCTACACCTTC. Amino acid sequence: CAWSVPGVTGGYTF. Based on the CDR3 plus reference TRBV30 and TRBJ1-2, the full variable domain is SQTIHQWPATLVQPVGSPLSLECTVEGTSNPNLYWYRQAAGRGLQLLFYSVGIGQISSEVPQNLSASRPQDRQFILSSKKLLLSDSGFYLCAWSVPGVTGGYTFGSGTRLTVV.

The genes are TRBV11-3 and TRBJ2-1, with TRBD1 identical over 8 bases. The CDR3 is 13 residues long. Germline values: CDR1 SGHNT, CDR2 YENEEA. Trimming removed 2 bases from V and 16 bases from J; junction bases left unmatched: 10. The CDR3 region has the DNA TGTGCCAGCAGCTTACCGCCTAAGGACAGGGTATTCTTC. Protein: CASSLPPKDRVFF.